Following are 22 T cell receptor beta chains from one sample sequenced in a study of cytomegalovirus exposure and HLA in healthy donors. PCR primers comprised 60 Vbeta and 13 Jbeta primers. Sequenced by immunoSEQ multiplex PCR; TCRdb stores in-frame clones only, minus some. The data show approximately 210,000 clones, over 80% seen once. Sequencing was done on a sample of PBMCs. These TCRs come from a woman in her 50s in good health and CMV-seropositive.

J is TRBJ1-6 and V is TRBV27; 7 bases are a match to TRBD1. The CDR3 spans 16 residues. Trimming cost V 3 bases and J 6 bases; bases outside gene matches: 8. Germline CDR1 and CDR2: MNHEY and SMNVEV (reference sequence). The CDR3 DNA is TGTGCCAGCAGTTTGACAGGGCCCAATTTTAATTCACCCCTCCACTTT. Its protein product is CASSLTGPNFNSPLHF.

V is TRBV27 and J is TRBJ2-1, with D possibly TRBD2 on 6 matching bases. V lost 5 bases to trimming and J lost 4 bases, with 15 bases between them. CDR1 MNHEY and CDR2 SMNVEV come from the germline V gene (reference sequence). This CDR3 is 15 amino acids long. The chain's CDR3 is CASSPRRGRYNEQFF. In nucleotides, the CDR3 is TGTGCCAGCAGTCCAAGGCGGGGACGTTACAATGAGCAGTTCTTC.

This clone occurred once. The V and J genes are TRBV5-1 and TRBJ2-7, with a tentative D call TRBD1 (5 bases). Trimming removed 0 bases at V and 7 bases at J, with 14 bases between. In germline, CDR1 is SGHRS, CDR2 YFSETQ. CDR3 length: 14 amino acids. The CDR3 nucleotides read TGCGCCAGCAGCTTGGCTGGGGCCCCTCGGGAGCAGTACTTC. Amino acids: CASSLAGAPREQYF.

The chain has TRBV5-4 and TRBJ2-3; 8 bases map to TRBD1. The V and J ends lost 4 bases and 2 bases, in that order; junction bases with no gene match: 9. CDR1 and CDR2 (germline): SGHNT, YYREEE (reference sequence). CDR3 length: 16 residues. The CDR3 loop is CASSAMTGAYTDTQYF. The CDR3 DNA follows: TGTGCCAGCAGCGCGATGACAGGGGCGTACACAGATACGCAGTATTTT.

This rearrangement joins TRBV29-1 to TRBJ1-1; the D is unclear. This CDR3 comprises 12 residues. Trimming stripped 0 bases from V and 6 bases from J, with 8 bases between. The germline V gene encodes CDR1 SQVTM and CDR2 ANQGSEA. The CDR3 loop reads CSVEDRRAEAFF. CDR3 coding DNA: TGCAGCGTTGAAGATCGGAGGGCTGAAGCTTTCTTT.

Regarding this clone: At one of its ends the junction is not consistent with the germline gene, which may arise from a read error. Here the CDR3 DNA reads TGCGCCAGCAGCCAAGATCGAGCTGTTCCCATTTTT. This gives the protein CASSQDRAVPIF. The J gene is TRBJ1-6, the V gene TRBV4-3; the D is unclear. This CDR3 has 12 amino acids. Per the germline V gene, CDR1 is LGHNA and CDR2 is YSLEER.

V and J are TRBV10-1 and TRBJ2-1; tentatively, D is TRBD2 (5 bases). Germline V gene lookup returns CDR1 WNHNN and CDR2 SYGVQD (reference sequence). This CDR3 comprises 13 residues. V dropped 6 bases and J dropped 6 bases, with 12 bases sitting between them. The CDR3 bases are TGCGCCAGCAGGGACCACAGCGGCAATGAGCAGTTCTTC. Residues: CASRDHSGNEQFF.

The rearrangement links TRBV7-3 to TRBJ1-4, with a possible D match to TRBD1 (5 bases). Germline V gives CDR1 SGHTA, CDR2 FQGTGA. CDR3 length: 15 amino acids. V lost 5 bases and J 6 bases, leaving 16 bases between the germline ends. The CDR3, as DNA: TGTGCCAGCAGCCCACAGAATGCGGGGGATGAAAAACTGTTTTTT. Its protein is CASSPQNAGDEKLFF.

The chain is built from TRBV5-1 and TRBJ1-4, with TRBD1 matching 7 bases. The CDR3 contains 17 residues. Germline values: CDR1 SGHRS, CDR2 YFSETQ. After removal of 2 bases from V and 0 bases from J, the junction contained 7 bases not matched to a gene. DNA of the CDR3: TGCGCCAGCAGCTTATTAGGGGGCACTGCAACTAATGAAAAACTGTTTTTT. Its protein product is CASSLLGGTATNEKLFF.

The gene calls are TRBV6-5 and TRBJ2-2; possible D gene TRBD2, 6 bases. The CDR3 covers 12 residues. Looked up from germline, CDR1 is MNHEY and CDR2 is SVGAGI. The V and J ends lost 5 bases and 10 bases respectively, with 11 bases between them. This CDR3 reads CASSAGPTELFF. For the CDR3, the DNA is TGTGCCAGCAGTGCGGGACCCACGGAGCTGTTTTTT.

This chain links TRBV11-1 with TRBJ2-3, with a tentative D call TRBD2 (6 bases). Germline V gene sequence: CDR1 SGHAT, CDR2 FQDESV (reference sequence). V dropped 2 bases and J dropped 3 bases, with 21 bases sitting between them. The CDR3 runs to 18 residues. The CDR3 region is CASSLYVLGDAGTDTQYF. The CDR3, as DNA: TGTGCCAGCAGCTTATATGTCCTCGGGGACGCGGGAACAGATACGCAGTATTTT.

This clone was found a few times. The rearrangement joins TRBV25-1 to TRBJ1-6; 8 positions match TRBD1. The CDR3 is made up of 16 amino acids. Germline V gives CDR1 MGHDK, CDR2 SYGVNS. The junction had 8 bases not matched to a gene; V was cut back by 3 bases and J by 7 bases. The chain's CDR3 is CASSDGSDRGNSPLHF. As DNA, the CDR3 is TGTGCCAGCAGTGACGGGTCTGACAGGGGAAATTCACCCCTCCACTTT. The entire variable domain, with the rest obtained from reference TRBV25-1 and TRBJ1-6, is as follows: EADIYQTPRYLVIGTGKKITLECSQTMGHDKMYWYQQDPGMELHLIHYSYGVNSTEKGDLSSESTVSRIRTEHFPLTLESARPSHTSQYLCASSDGSDRGNSPLHFGNGTRLTVT.

This clone has only one observation. This chain connects TRBV25-1 to TRBJ1-1; D may be TRBD1 (6 bases). Deletions cut 8 bases from V and 3 bases from J, with 16 bases between. From germline, CDR1 is MGHDK and CDR2 SYGVNS. The CDR3 runs 14 residues. Written as DNA, the CDR3 is TGTGCCAGCGCCTTTGCGACAGGTGACACTGAAGCTTTCTTT. Its protein product is CASAFATGDTEAFF. Filled out from reference TRBV25-1 and TRBJ1-1, the complete variable domain reads EADIYQTPRYLVIGTGKKITLECSQTMGHDKMYWYQQDPGMELHLIHYSYGVNSTEKGDLSSESTVSRIRTEHFPLTLESARPSHTSQYLCASAFATGDTEAFFGQGTRLTVV.

This chain connects TRBV5-1 to TRBJ2-5; TRBD1 matches at 7 bases. This CDR3 is built from 15 residues. Germline lookup yields CDR1 SGHRS and CDR2 YFSETQ. Trimming took 2 bases from V and 3 from J; bases not matched to a gene: 7. CDR3 loop: CASSLKTGMEETQYF. The CDR3 DNA is TGCGCCAGCAGCTTAAAGACAGGGATGGAAGAGACCCAGTACTTC.

Only one count was recorded for this clone. V gene TRBV6-5 combines with J gene TRBJ1-1; 7 bases are shared with TRBD1. In germline, CDR1 is MNHEY, CDR2 SVGAGI. V shed 5 bases, J shed 7 bases, and the junction held 7 bases outside the gene matches. The CDR3 length is 13 residues. CDR3 in amino acids: CASSGGTVSEAFF. CDR3 coding DNA: TGTGCCAGCAGTGGGGGGACAGTGAGTGAAGCTTTCTTT.

The gene calls are TRBV13 and TRBJ1-6, with 8 bases lining up with TRBD1. Germline assignment: CDR1 PRHDT and CDR2 FYEKMQ (reference sequence). This CDR3 is 15 amino acids long. Trimming removed 3 bases from V and 7 bases from J; junction bases left unmatched: 5. The CDR3 DNA sequence: TGTGCCAGCAGCTTCGGGACAGGAAAGAATTCACCCCTCCACTTT. This sequence encodes CASSFGTGKNSPLHF.

J is TRBJ2-3 and V is TRBV28; D is possibly TRBD1 (6 bases). Germline V lookup: CDR1 MDHEN, CDR2 SYDVKM. The CDR3 is 13 residues long. Trimming left V 8 bases short and J 6 bases short, with 15 bases between. The CDR3 DNA reads TGTGCCAGCGCGGCAGGGGTTTCTGATACGCAGTATTTT. Translating gives CASAAGVSDTQYF.

The chain carries TRBV29-1 and TRBJ1-1; D is ambiguous. The CDR3 runs 13 residues. Germline values: CDR1 SQVTM, CDR2 ANQGSEA. V dropped 3 bases and J dropped 7 bases, with 15 bases sitting between them. The CDR3 region is CSVDPFERDEAFF. For the CDR3, the DNA is TGCAGCGTTGACCCATTCGAGCGGGATGAAGCTTTCTTT.

This rearrangement joins TRBV5-1 to TRBJ2-7; 10 nucleotides agree with TRBD1. The trim removed 4 bases at V and 0 bases at J, leaving 10 bases unmatched. The germline V gene encodes CDR1 SGHRS and CDR2 YFSETQ. The CDR3 covers 17 residues. CDR3 in amino acids: CASSLQPGQGYSYEQYF. The CDR3, as DNA: TGCGCCAGCAGCCTACAGCCGGGACAGGGGTACTCCTACGAGCAGTACTTC.

The CDR3 DNA is TGTGCCAGCAGCGTACCGGGACAGGGAGAACGCGAGCAGTACTTC. It specifies CASSVPGQGEREQYF. The chain employs TRBV5-6 and TRBJ2-7; 9 bases align to TRBD1. In germline, CDR1 is SGHDT, CDR2 YYEEEE. The length of the CDR3 is 15 residues. The V segment lost 4 bases and the J segment 6 bases; nucleotides outside the gene matches: 11.

The chain recombines TRBV7-9 with TRBJ1-1, with D tentatively TRBD1 (6 bases). Germline assignment: CDR1 SEHNR and CDR2 FQNEAQ (reference sequence). The CDR3 has 12 amino acids. V was shortened by 6 bases and J by 4 bases, with 9 bases between the two germline ends. The CDR3 sequence is CASRGGPTEAFF. CDR3 DNA sequence: TGTGCCAGCAGAGGGGGTCCCACTGAAGCTTTCTTT.

The CDR3 region is CASSFHRDRDEAFF. Here the CDR3 DNA reads TGTGCCAGCAGCTTCCACCGGGACAGGGATGAAGCTTTCTTT. The genes are TRBV7-2 and TRBJ1-1; 9 positions agree with TRBD1. V gave up 3 bases and J gave up 7 bases; unmatched junction bases: 6. The length of the CDR3 is 14 residues. Germline V CDR1 and CDR2: SGHTA, FQGNSA.